This paragraph reports one T cell receptor (beta chain). Its specificity is unknown. One junction end disagrees with the germline gene, perhaps due to a read error. This CDR3 is built from 16 residues. Germline CDR1 reads LGHNA; CDR2 reads YNFKEQ. These data are taken from a study of cytomegalovirus exposure and HLA in healthy donors. TCRdb's copy holds only in-frame clones and misses some; the assay was immunoSEQ multiplex PCR. The table lists around 250,000 clones, almost 90% of them singletons, with 0.3% to 0.4% in the top ten. Study-wide results and caveats: Some TCR beta chains (164 of them) were listed as cytomegalovirus-associated.

The genes are TRBV4-2 and TRBJ2-1; TRBD2 matches 10 bases. Sequencing was performed on PBMCs. This sequence was found in a young woman in good health and CMV-seronegative. The CDR3 loop reads CASSQILAGTHNEQFF. CDR3 nucleotide sequence: TGTGCCAGCAGCCAGATACTAGCGGGGACTCACAATGAACAGTTCTTC.